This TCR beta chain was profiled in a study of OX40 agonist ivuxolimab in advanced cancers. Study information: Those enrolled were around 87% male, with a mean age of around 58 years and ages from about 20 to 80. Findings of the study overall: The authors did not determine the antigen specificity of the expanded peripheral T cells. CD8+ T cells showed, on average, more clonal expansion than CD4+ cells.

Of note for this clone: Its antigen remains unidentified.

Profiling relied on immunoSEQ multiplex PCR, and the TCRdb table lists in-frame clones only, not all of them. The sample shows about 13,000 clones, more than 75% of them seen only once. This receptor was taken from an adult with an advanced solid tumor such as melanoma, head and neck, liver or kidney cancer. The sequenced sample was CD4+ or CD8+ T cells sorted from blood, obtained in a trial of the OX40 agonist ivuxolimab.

In DNA form, the CDR3 reads TGTGCCAGCACCGATTTAACGGGGGGGCAGTACTTC. It specifies CASTDLTGGQYF. J is TRBJ2-7 and V is TRBV28; TRBD2 matches 7 bases. The CDR3 loop spans 12 amino acids. The trim removed 7 bases at V and 9 bases at J, leaving 9 bases unmatched. CDR1 is MDHEN and CDR2 is SYDVKM in the germline V gene.